This T cell receptor beta chain was documented in a study of cytomegalovirus exposure and HLA in healthy donors. Study-level points and caveats: Immune exposure data for these donors was limited to CMV serostatus. Later analysis showed TCR association rates varying by HLA locus, highest for DRB1 and lowest for HLA-C. Presence/absence analyses rested on an assumption that sequencing depth was roughly uniform across donors.

With regard to this clone: Antigen specificity is unknown.

In the PCR, 60 Vbeta and 13 Jbeta primers were used. Original handling: Among the unique TCR beta chains that a later analysis counted, about 84 million in all, about 11 million were shared. TCRdb's table, derived via immunoSEQ multiplex PCR, lists solely in-frame clones and lacks some. The DNA gave D and trimming, while V, J and clone size come from that table. The sample includes 65,000 to 80,000 clones. With 0 bases removed from V and 7 bases from J, the gap between germline ends came to 6 bases. The CDR3 is 12 amino acids. Germline assignment: CDR1 LNHNV and CDR2 YYDKDF (reference sequence). The source material was PBMCs. The rearrangement uses TRBV15 and TRBJ2-5; the D is unclear. This sequence was found in a female donor in good health and CMV-seropositive. The CDR3: CATSRDQWTQYF. The CDR3 bases are TGTGCCACCAGCAGAGATCAGTGGACCCAGTACTTC.